A single sample is the source of the 11 T cell receptor beta chains below, sequenced in a study of blood T cell repertoires in COVID-19 (dated by TCRdb to about 2020). The library was built by means of the immunoSEQ multiplex PCR assay. TCRdb took over this immuneACCESS table, retaining in-frame rearrangements with V and J assigned. Such tables are incomplete; in checked studies, under half of the missing clones stem from an unresolved V gene, and the remainder is unexplained. Within this sample are approximately 120,000 clones, with approximately 80% of them counted one time only. The top ten hold less than 8% of the sample. Material: peripheral blood. These TCRs come from a woman aged 80 or over with active or convalescent COVID-19.

CDR3: CASSPPARGYGYTF. The CDR3 DNA is TGTGCCAGCAGTCCGCCCGCAAGGGGGTATGGCTACACCTTC. The J gene is TRBJ1-2, the V gene TRBV28; D may be TRBD1 (6 bases). Germline V gene sequence: CDR1 MDHEN, CDR2 SYDVKM. The V and J ends lost 5 bases and 5 bases respectively, with 15 bases between them. The CDR3 consists of 14 residues.

The V call is TRBV4-1, the J call TRBJ2-7, with TRBD2 identical over 13 bases. The germline gives CDR1 MGHRA, CDR2 YSYEKL. Trimming removed 4 bases from V and 9 bases from J; junction bases left unmatched: 3. The CDR3 runs to 13 residues. The CDR3 bases are TGCGCCAGCAGCCGCGGACTAGCGGGAGTGCAGTACTTC. Amino acid sequence: CASSRGLAGVQYF.

CDR3 protein: CASKVFPDNEPNSNQPQHF. Written as DNA, the CDR3 is TGTGCCAGCAAGGTATTCCCGGACAACGAACCCAATAGCAATCAGCCCCAGCATTTT. This chain uses TRBV28 with TRBJ1-5; a possible D gene is TRBD1 (5 bases). Germline CDR1 is MDHEN and CDR2 is SYDVKM. V gave up 7 bases and J gave up 0 bases, with 25 bases separating them. The CDR3 length is 19 residues. The complete variable domain, with remaining parts taken from reference TRBV28 and TRBJ1-5, reads DVKVTQSSRYLVKRTGEKVFLECVQDMDHENMFWYRQDPGLGLRLIYFSYDVKMKEKGDIPEGYSVSREKKERFSLILESASTNQTSMYLCASKVFPDNEPNSNQPQHFGDGTRLSIL.

The gene calls are TRBV27 and TRBJ1-2, with a weak D call TRBD1 (5 bases). The CDR3 is 15 amino acids. V dropped 7 bases and J dropped 1 base, with 16 bases sitting between them. Germline V gene data show CDR1 as MNHEY and CDR2 as SMNVEV (reference sequence). The CDR3, as DNA: TGTGCCAGCAAAGGGGCAGTACCTGTTAACTATGGCTACACCTTC. Translation: CASKGAVPVNYGYTF.

The genes are TRBV9 and TRBJ2-1, with D perhaps TRBD2 (6 bases). Per the germline V gene, CDR1 is SGDLS and CDR2 is YYNGEE. This CDR3 contains 16 residues. Deletions cut 0 bases from V and 5 bases from J, with 15 bases between. CDR3 nucleotide sequence: TGTGCCAGCAGCGTAGAGGAAGGACTACTAAACAATGAGCAGTTCTTC. Amino acids: CASSVEEGLLNNEQFF. Looking up the rest from reference TRBV9 and TRBJ2-1 gives the full variable domain: DSGVTQTPKHLITATGQRVTLRCSPRSGDLSVYWYQQSLDQGLQFLIQYYNGEERAKGNILERFSAQQFPDLHSELNLSSLELGDSALYFCASSVEEGLLNNEQFFGPGTRLTVL.

V gene TRBV18 combines with J gene TRBJ1-4; D possibly corresponds to TRBD1 (6 bases). V was pared by 4 bases and J by 0 bases, with 15 bases between. The CDR3 has 17 residues. Looked up from germline, CDR1 is KGHSH and CDR2 is LQKENI. CDR3 sequence: CASSHGQMSATNEKLFF. As DNA, the CDR3 is TGTGCCAGCTCACACGGACAGATGAGCGCAACTAATGAAAAACTGTTTTTT.

The V gene is TRBV7-2, the J gene TRBJ2-2; 8 positions match TRBD2. The germline V gene encodes CDR1 SGHTA and CDR2 FQGNSA. The junction had 8 bases not matched to a gene; V was cut back by 3 bases and J by 5 bases. The CDR3 extends over 16 amino acids. The CDR3 coding sequence is TGTGCCAGCAGCTTGTTTGCGGGAGGTGGGACCGGGGAGCTGTTTTTT. Protein sequence: CASSLFAGGGTGELFF.

The V and J genes are TRBV7-2 and TRBJ2-4; D ambiguous. Germline V lookup: CDR1 SGHTA, CDR2 FQGNSA. Trimming removed 0 bases at V and 9 bases at J, with 12 bases between. The CDR3 runs 14 residues. The chain's CDR3 is CASSLAQTLGIQYF. CDR3 coding DNA: TGTGCCAGCAGCTTAGCGCAGACTCTAGGCATTCAGTACTTC.

This clone was observed a single time. The genes are TRBV6-5 and TRBJ2-1, with TRBD2 matching over 7 bases. The CDR3 extends over 14 amino acids. The J segment lost 2 bases and the V segment lost 7 bases, leaving 5 bases of the junction unmatched. Germline-derived CDR1 and CDR2 are MNHEY and SVGAGI. The CDR3 protein is CASTGGGPYNEQFF. The CDR3 DNA reads TGTGCCAGCACTGGCGGGGGTCCCTACAATGAGCAGTTCTTC.

In DNA form, the CDR3 reads TGTGCCAGCAGCCTAAGACTATCCGAGCAGTACTTC. It yields the protein CASSLRLSEQYF. The chain couples TRBV5-8 to TRBJ2-7, with D perhaps matching TRBD2 (5 bases). CDR3 size: 12 residues. V gave up 4 bases and J gave up 6 bases, with 11 bases separating them. Germline lookup yields CDR1 SGHTS and CDR2 YDEGEE.

In DNA, the CDR3 is TGTGCCAGCAGCTTTACTAGCGGCTCCTACGAGCAGTACTTC. Translated, it gives CASSFTSGSYEQYF. The chain couples TRBV7-9 to TRBJ2-7; 8 bases line up with TRBD2. The CDR3 has 14 amino acids. Germline V gene data show CDR1 as SEHNR and CDR2 as FQNEAQ (reference sequence). V was pared by 3 bases and J by 0 bases, with 1 base of the junction left unmatched.